This TCR beta chain was recorded in a study of T cells in Graves' hyperthyroidism and ophthalmopathy. Findings of the study overall: In blood, most of the thyroid clonotypes expanded above 0.001 were also present.

The germline V gene has CDR1 MGHDK and CDR2 SYGVNS. V was pared by 3 bases and J by 1 base, with 7 bases of the junction left unmatched. CDR3 length equals 16 residues. Amplified regions were TCR beta CDR3 sequences from RNA transcripts. HTBI primers were used for first-round RT-PCR of the TCR CDR3. MiXCR was run by TCRdb on the multiplex PCR reads, yielding one entry per CDR3 protein. The table lists hundreds of thousands of distinct CDR3 sequences, 40% to 55% of them singletons. This clonotype appeared many times. The antigen is unknown. The TCR was taken from an adult man with Graves' disease, either hyperthyroidism or ophthalmopathy (not recorded which). Sequenced: peripheral blood or thyroid tissue (not recorded which). The J gene is TRBJ2-5, the V gene TRBV25-1; TRBD1 aligns across 8 bases. For the CDR3, the DNA is TGTGCCAGCAGTGAGGGCGGGACAGGCATCCAAGAGACCCAGTACTTC. Its protein product is CASSEGGTGIQETQYF.